The TCR beta chain described here comes from a study of blood T cell repertoires in COVID-19. The overall study: The United States, Italy and Spain supplied acute and convalescent COVID-19 samples. Nucleic acid was either cDNA or gDNA, and it came from T cells, B-cell-depleted T cells, or PBMCs.

Only a few counts were recorded for this clone. Authors' methods: For nucleated cells, counts were estimated from reference gene primer amplification. The protocol was immunoSEQ multiplex PCR, while the TCRdb copy is restricted to in-frame clones and leaves out a portion. V and J calls and clone size are those listed in that table; D and trimming were worked out from the DNA. The data show some 240,000 clones, around 85% seen once. Material: peripheral blood. This clonotype originated in a woman older than 75 with acute or convalescent COVID-19.

CDR3 bases: TGTGCCAGCTCAACTGACAGGACTGGGGGCTACACCTTC. Protein: CASSTDRTGGYTF. V is TRBV18 and J is TRBJ1-2, with a tentative D call TRBD1 (6 bases). Germline loops: CDR1 KGHSH, CDR2 LQKENI. V gave up 5 bases and J gave up 8 bases, with 15 bases separating them. The length of the CDR3 is 13 residues. Full variable domain (remainder filled in from reference TRBV18 and TRBJ1-2): NAGVMQNPRHLVRRRGQEARLRCSPMKGHSHVYWYRQLPEEGLKFMVYLQKENIIDESGMPKERFSAEFPKEGPSILRIQQVVRGDSAAYFCASSTDRTGGYTFGSGTRLTVV.